This entry lists 9 T cell receptor beta chains sequenced from one sample in a study of CD8 T cells in Susac syndrome (dated by TCRdb to about 2019). The method behind the library was the immunoSEQ multiplex PCR assay. RNA was extracted using the RNeasy kit, and roughly 0.45 to 1 ug of the RNA was reverse transcribed with random hexamers. TCRdb trimmed the raw reads at Q25, called clones with MiXCR and kept productive beta chains. Rows with a matching CDR3 protein are joined into one entry that keeps the most common DNA and genes. The sample table shows 200,000 or so distinct CDR3 sequences, and approximately 94% are seen once. About 0.093% of the sample goes to the ten largest clones. The sample comprised CD4+ T cells from PBMCs. The receptor set was obtained from a human donor with multiple sclerosis.

The chain has TRBV7-8 and TRBJ2-7; D assignment may be TRBD1 or TRBD2 (5 bases each). The germline gives CDR1 SGHVS, CDR2 FQNEAQ. V was cut by 4 bases and J by 6 bases, with 10 bases left in between. This CDR3 region has 12 residues. The CDR3: CASSSRDGEQYF. The CDR3 DNA reads TGTGCCAGCAGCTCTCGGGACGGCGAGCAGTACTTC.

CDR3 protein: CAISGAGGAETQYF. Written as DNA, the CDR3 is TGTGCCATCAGTGGCGCCGGGGGGGCAGAGACCCAGTACTTC. V is TRBV10-3 and J is TRBJ2-5, with 8 bases aligning to TRBD2. CDR1 and CDR2 (germline): ENHRY, SYGVKD. CDR3 length: 14 residues. The V segment lost 4 bases and the J segment 4 bases; nucleotides outside the gene matches: 5.

V gene TRBV4-1 combines with J gene TRBJ2-3; unclear D gene. The CDR3 extends over 13 amino acids. Germline V CDR1 and CDR2: MGHRA, YSYEKL. The V gene lost 1 base and the J gene lost 3 bases, with 5 bases spanning the gap. Here the CDR3 DNA reads TGCGCCAGCAGCCAAGGCGAAACAGATACGCAGTATTTT. Protein sequence: CASSQGETDTQYF.

The rearrangement joins TRBV30 to TRBJ2-3, with D perhaps TRBD1 or TRBD2 (5 bases each). Deletions cut 5 bases from V and 4 bases from J, with 16 bases between. This CDR3 spans 14 amino acids. CDR1 and CDR2 from the germline V gene are GTSNPN and SVGIG (reference sequence). CDR3 sequence (DNA): TGTGCCTGGCAGGGAGTCACTCTCTCAGATACGCAGTATTTT. Its translation is CAWQGVTLSDTQYF.

The V and J genes are TRBV9 and TRBJ2-3; 13 bases fit TRBD2. With V trimmed by 0 bases and J by 6 bases, 10 bases remained unmatched. The CDR3 is made up of 18 amino acids. Germline-derived CDR1 and CDR2 are SGDLS and YYNGEE. The DNA of the CDR3 is TGTGCCAGCAGCGTAGTTGGGGGACTAGCGGGATTGAGGGATACGCAGTATTTT. It translates to CASSVVGGLAGLRDTQYF.

The DNA for the CDR3 is TGTGCCAGCAGCGAGGACAGGGATACCTACAATGAGCAGTTCTTC. It yields the protein CASSEDRDTYNEQFF. The chain recombines TRBV11-2 with TRBJ2-1, with 8 bases matching TRBD1. V gave up 5 bases and J gave up 2 bases; unmatched junction bases: 5. This CDR3 has 15 amino acids. Germline CDR1 is SGHAT and CDR2 is FQNNGV. The whole variable domain, filled in from reference TRBV11-2 and TRBJ2-1, reads EAGVAQSPRYKIIEKRQSVAFWCNPISGHATLYWYQQILGQGPKLLIQFQNNGVVDDSQLPKDRFSAERLKGVDSTLKIQPAKLEDSAVYLCASSEDRDTYNEQFFGPGTRLTVL.

The V call is TRBV5-4, the J call TRBJ2-7, with D possibly matching TRBD2 (5 bases). V was clipped by 3 bases and J by 6 bases, with 10 bases between them. The CDR3 runs 12 residues. Germline CDR1 SGHNT, CDR2 YYREEE (reference sequence). DNA for the CDR3: TGTGCCAGCAGCTCGGCGGGCCGCGAGCAGTACTTC. Amino acid sequence: CASSSAGREQYF.

The chain links TRBV23-1 to TRBJ2-7, with 11 bases identical to TRBD1. Being an ORF, TRBV23-1 has a function that is uncertain. The CDR3 has 20 amino acids. Germline trimming cut 4 bases from V and 4 bases from J; bases unmatched to any gene: 21. CDR3 nucleotide sequence: TGCGCCAGCAGTCCGCAAAAGCCGGGACAGGGGGTGGACTCGGTATACGAGCAGTACTTC. Translation gives CASSPQKPGQGVDSVYEQYF.

The J gene is TRBJ1-2, the V gene TRBV20-1, with D perhaps matching TRBD1 (6 bases). The V gene's germline CDR1 is DFQATT and CDR2 SNEGSKA (reference sequence). This CDR3 is built from 16 residues. V lost 8 bases and J 4 bases, leaving 26 bases between the germline ends. CDR3 DNA: TGCAGTACTATCAGGCCGGGGGCTATAAAATCCTATGGCTACACCTTC. The encoded protein is CSTIRPGAIKSYGYTF.